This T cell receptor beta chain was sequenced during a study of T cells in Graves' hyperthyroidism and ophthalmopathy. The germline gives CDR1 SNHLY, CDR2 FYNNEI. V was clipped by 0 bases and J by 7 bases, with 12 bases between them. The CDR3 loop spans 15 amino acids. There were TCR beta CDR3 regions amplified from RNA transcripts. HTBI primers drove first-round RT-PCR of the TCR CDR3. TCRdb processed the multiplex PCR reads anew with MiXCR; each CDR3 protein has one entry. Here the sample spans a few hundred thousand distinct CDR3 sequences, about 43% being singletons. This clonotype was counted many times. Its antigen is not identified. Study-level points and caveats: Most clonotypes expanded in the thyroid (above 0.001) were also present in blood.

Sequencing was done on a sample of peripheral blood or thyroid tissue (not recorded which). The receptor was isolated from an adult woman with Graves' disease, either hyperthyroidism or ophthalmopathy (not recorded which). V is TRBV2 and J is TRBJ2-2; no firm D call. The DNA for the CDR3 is TGTGCCAGCAGTGAAGCGGGCCCGTCAAGCGGGGAGCTGTTTTTT. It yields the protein CASSEAGPSSGELFF.